This TCR beta chain stems from a study of blood T cell repertoires in COVID-19. Method: immunoSEQ multiplex PCR; TCRdb's copy keeps in-frame clones and lacks some. The sample carries around 280,000 clones, roughly 91% recorded once. Germline values: CDR1 MGHRA, CDR2 YSYEKL. The CDR3 spans 16 residues. Trimming cost V 0 bases and J 0 bases, with 10 bases left between them. The origin of this receptor is a woman aged 25 to 39 with COVID-19, enrolled during active disease. The sequenced material came from peripheral blood. The V call is TRBV4-1, the J call TRBJ2-3; possibly TRBD1 for D (5 bases). CDR3 bases: TGCGCCAGCAGCCAAGATTGGGGCAGCAGCACAGATACGCAGTATTTT. Residues: CASSQDWGSSTDTQYF.